The clone carrying this T cell receptor beta chain was observed a handful of times. Its antigen is unidentified. Germline assignment: CDR1 DFQATT and CDR2 SNEGSKA (reference sequence). The CDR3 is 14 residues long. Trimming cost V 1 base and J 0 bases, with 6 bases left between them. TCRdb recomputed calls from the RT-PCR reads with MiXCR, one row per CDR3 protein. Found here are roughly 170,000 distinct CDR3 sequences, about 9% of them singletons; the top ten hold roughly a tenth. This entry is derived from a study of response to subunit inactivated influenza vaccine. Study conclusions and caveats: Few new T cells, the authors suggested, are recruited by each seasonal influenza vaccination.

The TCR was taken from a man aged 50 or older who received an inactivated influenza vaccine. This specimen consisted of non-naive T cells sorted from PBMCs, obtained on the day of vaccination. The gene calls are TRBV20-1 and TRBJ2-2; a possible D gene is TRBD2 (6 bases). CDR3 DNA sequence: TGCAGTGCTAGAGGCGGGACGAACACCGGGGAGCTGTTTTTT. As protein: CSARGGTNTGELFF.